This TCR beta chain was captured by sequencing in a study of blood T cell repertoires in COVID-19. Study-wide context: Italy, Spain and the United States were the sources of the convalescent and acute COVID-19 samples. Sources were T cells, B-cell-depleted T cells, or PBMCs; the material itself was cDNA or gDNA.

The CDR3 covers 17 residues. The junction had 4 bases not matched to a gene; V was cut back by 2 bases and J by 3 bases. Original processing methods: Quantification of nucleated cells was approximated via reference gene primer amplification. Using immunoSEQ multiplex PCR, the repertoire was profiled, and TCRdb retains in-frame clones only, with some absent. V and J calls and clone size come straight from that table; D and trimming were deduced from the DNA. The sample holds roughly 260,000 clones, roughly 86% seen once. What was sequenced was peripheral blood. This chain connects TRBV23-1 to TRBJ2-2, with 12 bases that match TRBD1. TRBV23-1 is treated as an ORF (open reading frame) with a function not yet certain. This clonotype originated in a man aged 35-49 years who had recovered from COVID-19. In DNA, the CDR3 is TGCGCCAGCAGTCAAACCGGGACAGGGGGCGACACCGGGGAGCTGTTTTTT. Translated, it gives CASSQTGTGGDTGELFF.